The 2 T cell receptor beta chains reported below all come from one sample, sequenced in a study of cytomegalovirus exposure and HLA in healthy donors. Primers for the PCR totalled 60 Vbeta and 13 Jbeta. The repertoire was sequenced with immunoSEQ multiplex PCR; TCRdb's copy has only in-frame clones and lacks some. The data show about 52,000 clones, with 50% to 70% seen just once and approximately 10% held by the top ten. Sequenced material: PBMCs. These receptors all come from a human donor in good health.

The chain combines TRBV7-8 with TRBJ2-1; TRBD1 agrees at 11 bases. This CDR3 is 15 amino acids long. V dropped 5 bases and J dropped 7; count of bases not matched to a gene: 7. Germline CDR1 is SGHVS and CDR2 is FQNEAQ. CDR3 protein: CASSLGQGAWNEQFF. The CDR3 region has the DNA TGTGCCAGCAGCCTTGGACAGGGGGCTTGGAATGAGCAGTTCTTC.

CDR3 residues: CASSQVGLAMSYNEQFF. In DNA form, the CDR3 reads TGCGCCAGCAGCCAAGTCGGACTAGCGATGTCCTACAATGAGCAGTTCTTC. V and J are TRBV4-1 and TRBJ2-1, with 9 bases identical to TRBD2. Trimming removed 1 base from V and 1 base from J; junction bases left unmatched: 5. Germline CDR1 reads MGHRA; CDR2 reads YSYEKL. The CDR3 runs to 17 residues.